Following are 6 T cell receptor beta chains from one sample sequenced in a study of CXCR3-negative and CXCR3-positive naive CD8 T cells. Preparation of TRB cDNA libraries relied on 5' RACE carrying UMI labels. TCRdb reprocessed the 5' RACE reads and keeps a single row for each CDR3 protein, giving no DNA. This table holds around 96,000 distinct CDR3 sequences. The sequenced material came from naive CXCR3- CD8+ T cells from blood. Subset indicated: CD45RO-CCR7+CD27+CD95- naive CD8+ T cells lacking CXCR3 (TNR3-). The receptors derive from a human donor in good health. Some clones in this sample may be carry-over from other donors' samples.

The chain joins TRBV12-3 or TRBV12-4 to TRBJ1-1. The CDR3 runs to 15 residues. This chain's CDR3 is CASSLVGQPNTEAFF.

The chain carries TRBV5-1 and TRBJ1-2; the D call from TCRdb, TRBD1, cannot be confirmed without DNA. Germline CDR1 reads SGHRS; CDR2 reads YFSETQ. CDR3 length equals 14 residues. CDR3 in amino acids: CASSQPATGYGYTF.

This chain connects TRBV2 to TRBJ1-5; the D gene TCRdb calls, TRBD1, cannot be checked with no DNA. The CDR3 runs to 16 residues. Germline V lookup: CDR1 SNHLY, CDR2 FYNNEI. CDR3 region: CASSDPGTSGNQPQHF. Full variable domain (rest looked up from reference TRBV2 and TRBJ1-5): EPEVTQTPSHQVTQMGQEVILRCVPISNHLYFYWYRQILGQKVEFLVSFYNNEISEKSEIFDDQFSVERPDGSNFTLKIRSTKLEDSAMYFCASSDPGTSGNQPQHFGDGTRLSIL.

The chain joins TRBV29-1 to TRBJ1-2; TCRdb's D call of TRBD1 is untestable without DNA. The CDR3 sequence is 12 residues long. Per the germline V gene, CDR1 is SQVTM and CDR2 is ANQGSEA. CDR3: CSVEGPGVGYTF.

V and J are TRBV7-2 and TRBJ2-7; TCRdb gives TRBD1 as the D gene, but with no DNA this cannot be confirmed. Per germline, CDR1 SGHTA and CDR2 FQGNSA. The CDR3 totals 14 residues. This CDR3 is CASSPRQLGYEQYF.

The V call is TRBV14, the J call TRBJ2-1. The CDR3 loop spans 14 amino acids. The germline V gene has CDR1 SGHDN and CDR2 FVKESK. CDR3 loop: CASSQTTGINEQFF.